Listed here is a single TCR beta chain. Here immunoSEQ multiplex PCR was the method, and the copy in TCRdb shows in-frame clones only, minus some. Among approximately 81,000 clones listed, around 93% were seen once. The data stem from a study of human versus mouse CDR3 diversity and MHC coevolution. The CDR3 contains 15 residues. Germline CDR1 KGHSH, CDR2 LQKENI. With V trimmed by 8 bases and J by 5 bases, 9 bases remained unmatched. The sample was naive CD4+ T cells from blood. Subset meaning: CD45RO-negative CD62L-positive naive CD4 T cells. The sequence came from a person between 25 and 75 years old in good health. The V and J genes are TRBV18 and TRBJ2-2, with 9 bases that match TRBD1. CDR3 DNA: TGTGCCAGCACCCCGGGGACAGGGTCGACCGGGGAGCTGTTTTTT. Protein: CASTPGTGSTGELFF.